A single sample is the source of the 28 T cell receptor beta chains below, sequenced in a study of blood T cell repertoires in COVID-19. Produced via immunoSEQ multiplex PCR; TCRdb's table is partial and in-frame only. The sample includes roughly 72,000 clones, roughly 82% of them seen just once. Sequencing input: peripheral blood. The source of these receptors is a woman at least 80 years old with acute or convalescent COVID-19.

V gene TRBV7-9 combines with J gene TRBJ1-2; 9 positions match TRBD1. V lost 5 bases, J lost 1 base, and 5 bases stayed unmatched. CDR3 length: 15 amino acids. Germline V gene data show CDR1 as SEHNR and CDR2 as FQNEAQ (reference sequence). Here the CDR3 reads CASSDDRGFNYGYTF. DNA for the CDR3: TGTGCCAGCAGCGACGACAGGGGGTTTAACTATGGCTACACCTTC.

The rearrangement joins TRBV27 to TRBJ2-2; D is perhaps TRBD1 (5 bases). Germline CDR1 reads MNHEY; CDR2 reads SMNVEV (reference sequence). The CDR3 length is 15 residues. V lost 4 bases, J lost 6 bases, and 15 bases lay in between. The CDR3 DNA follows: TGTGCCAGCAGTTACGCTGGGGCTGCCGCCGGGGAGCTGTTTTTT. Translated: CASSYAGAAAGELFF.

This clone turned up a few times. The V and J genes are TRBV3-1 (or the pseudogene TRBV3-2) and TRBJ2-2; D gene uncertain. Germline V gene lookup returns CDR1 LGHDT and CDR2 YNNKEL (reference sequence). CDR3 size: 14 residues. Trimming removed 0 bases from V and 6 bases from J, with 8 bases in between. For the CDR3, the DNA is TGTGCCAGCAGCCAAGATCCGGGTCCCGGGGAGCTGTTTTTT. Protein: CASSQDPGPGELFF.

This chain connects TRBV7-2 to TRBJ2-1; D might be TRBD2 (5 bases). This CDR3 spans 15 amino acids. The germline V and J ends were trimmed by 0 bases and 4 bases, with 10 bases remaining between them. The V gene's germline CDR1 is SGHTA and CDR2 FQGNSA. CDR3 sequence reads: CASSLAGAAYNEQFF. Written as DNA, the CDR3 is TGTGCCAGCAGCTTAGCGGGAGCGGCGTACAATGAGCAGTTCTTC. The whole variable domain, filled in from reference TRBV7-2 and TRBJ2-1, reads GAGVSQSPSNKVTEKGKDVELRCDPISGHTALYWYRQSLGQGLEFLIYFQGNSAPDKSGLPSDRFSAERTGGSVSTLTIQRTQQEDSAVYLCASSLAGAAYNEQFFGPGTRLTVL.

CDR3: CAISPTSGMSETQYF. Written as DNA, the CDR3 is TGTGCCATCAGTCCGACTAGCGGGATGTCAGAGACCCAGTACTTC. The chain uses TRBV10-3 and TRBJ2-5; 11 bases fit TRBD2. The CDR3 sequence is 15 residues long. Unmatched junction bases numbered 6, after V lost 5 bases and J lost 4 bases. The germline gives CDR1 ENHRY, CDR2 SYGVKD.

The rearrangement uses TRBV19 and TRBJ2-7; 7 bases line up with TRBD2. The V segment lost 2 bases and the J segment 4 bases; nucleotides outside the gene matches: 11. The CDR3 contains 16 residues. Germline V gives CDR1 LNHDA, CDR2 SQIVND (reference sequence). CDR3 protein: CASSIYSSGSRYEQYF. Here the CDR3 DNA reads TGTGCCAGTAGTATATACTCTAGCGGTTCGCGTTACGAGCAGTACTTC.

On this clone: The sample has other DNA sequences that encode this CDR3 too. The chain combines TRBV6-4 with TRBJ1-1; no firm D call. CDR1 is MRHNA and CDR2 is SNTAGT in the germline V gene. CDR3 size: 13 residues. With 4 bases removed from V and 0 bases from J, the gap between germline ends came to 6 bases. CDR3 DNA: TGTGCCAGCAGTGTGTCGGTGAACACTGAAGCTTTCTTT. Its translation: CASSVSVNTEAFF.

The chain uses TRBV6-6 and TRBJ1-2; D ambiguous. V was cut by 6 bases and J by 5 bases, with 19 bases left in between. There are 15 residues in the CDR3. Per the germline V gene, CDR1 is MNHNY and CDR2 is SVGAGI (reference sequence). The CDR3 is CASSPITPHRYGYTF. CDR3 coding DNA: TGTGCCAGCAGCCCGATAACACCGCACCGATATGGCTACACCTTC.

The rearrangement joins TRBV28 to TRBJ2-7; D is possibly TRBD1 (6 bases). CDR1 is MDHEN and CDR2 is SYDVKM in the germline V gene. V lost 5 bases, J lost 3 bases, and 14 bases lay in between. The CDR3 sequence is 14 residues long. CDR3 nucleotide sequence: TGTGCCAGCAGTCAGGACAGAAACCGCTACGAGCAGTACTTC. It codes for CASSQDRNRYEQYF.

The V call is TRBV9, the J call TRBJ2-5; TRBD2 agrees at 15 bases. The CDR3 runs to 19 residues. V gave up 1 base and J gave up 4 bases; unmatched junction bases: 11. Germline CDR1 reads SGDLS; CDR2 reads YYNGEE. The CDR3 nucleotides read TGTGCCAGCAGCGTACAGACTCCGGGACTAGCGGGAGGCGGAGAGACCCAGTACTTC. The encoded protein is CASSVQTPGLAGGGETQYF. Complete variable domain (other parts from reference TRBV9 and TRBJ2-5): DSGVTQTPKHLITATGQRVTLRCSPRSGDLSVYWYQQSLDQGLQFLIQYYNGEERAKGNILERFSAQQFPDLHSELNLSSLELGDSALYFCASSVQTPGLAGGGETQYFGPGTRLLVL.

This clone was seen more than once but under ten times. Additional DNA sequences in this sample encode the identical CDR3. The chain couples TRBV5-1 to TRBJ2-7; possibly TRBD2 for D (6 bases). The CDR3 loop spans 13 amino acids. Germline CDR1 SGHRS, CDR2 YFSETQ. The V end was cut by 4 bases, the J end by 0 bases, with 8 bases between. DNA of the CDR3: TGCGCCAGCAGCGGGCGGGGCTCCTACGAGCAGTACTTC. It codes for CASSGRGSYEQYF.

The chain employs TRBV12-3 or TRBV12-4 and TRBJ1-4; D gene uncertain. The V end was cut by 2 bases, the J end by 7 bases, with 5 bases between. This CDR3 has 12 residues. The CDR3 bases are TGTGCCAGCAGTTTATTCGGTGAAAAACTGTTTTTT. Its protein product is CASSLFGEKLFF.

V and J are TRBV27 and TRBJ2-1, with 10 nucleotides matching TRBD2. V shed 2 bases, J shed 0 bases, and the junction held 1 base outside the gene matches. The length of the CDR3 is 16 residues. Germline assignment: CDR1 MNHEY and CDR2 SMNVEV (reference sequence). The CDR3 reads CASSLASGSSYNEQFF. In DNA, the CDR3 is TGTGCCAGCAGTTTAGCTAGCGGGAGCTCCTACAATGAGCAGTTCTTC.

The V call is TRBV3-1 (or the pseudogene TRBV3-2), the J call TRBJ2-7, with 15 bases fitting TRBD2. Germline-derived CDR1 and CDR2 are LGHDT and YNNKEL (reference sequence). The CDR3 runs 17 residues. V shed 4 bases and J 2 bases; nucleotides not matched to a gene: 6. The CDR3 spells CASSPGLAGGPTYEQYF. The CDR3 coding sequence is TGTGCCAGCAGCCCGGGACTAGCGGGAGGCCCGACCTACGAGCAGTACTTC.

This rearrangement joins TRBV4-1 to TRBJ2-7; TRBD1 aligns across 8 bases. Losses at the gene ends were 5 bases for V and 7 bases for J; bases not matched to a gene: 16. The CDR3 has 16 residues. Germline CDR1 MGHRA, CDR2 YSYEKL. The CDR3 sequence is CASSDSPGGLREEQYF. In DNA form, the CDR3 reads TGCGCCAGCAGCGACTCTCCAGGGGGCCTGAGAGAGGAGCAGTACTTC.

This chain connects TRBV11-2 to TRBJ2-5; TRBD2 might be the D (6 bases). V lost 1 base to trimming and J lost 1 base, with 7 bases between them. The CDR3 is 14 residues long. Germline CDR1 reads SGHAT; CDR2 reads FQNNGV. CDR3 sequence reads: CASSLGRVQETQYF. CDR3 in DNA: TGTGCCAGCAGCTTAGGGAGGGTCCAAGAGACCCAGTACTTC.

This clone was seen a single time. The CDR3 loop reads CASSLRQGATLPNEQFF. Written as DNA, the CDR3 is TGTGCCAGCAGCTTGCGACAGGGAGCTACCCTACCCAATGAGCAGTTCTTC. The chain links TRBV5-6 to TRBJ2-1, with TRBD1 identical over 7 bases. The CDR3 is 17 amino acids. Germline V CDR1 and CDR2: SGHDT, YYEEEE. Trimming cost V 1 base and J 6 bases; bases outside gene matches: 13.

The rearrangement links TRBV7-2 to TRBJ2-3; 12 nucleotides line up with TRBD2. J was trimmed by 2 bases and V by 5 bases; bases with no gene match: 8. The CDR3 runs to 17 residues. CDR1 is SGHTA and CDR2 is FQGNSA in the germline V gene. CDR3 sequence reads: CASSAIGTSGFTDTQYF. DNA of the CDR3: TGTGCCAGCAGCGCTATAGGGACTAGCGGGTTCACAGATACGCAGTATTTT.

This clone was recorded only once. The chain has TRBV4-1 and TRBJ2-1, with 7 bases lining up with TRBD2. The V segment lost 8 bases and the J segment 6 bases; nucleotides outside the gene matches: 4. CDR1 is MGHRA and CDR2 is YSYEKL in the germline V gene. This CDR3 has 12 residues. The CDR3 here is CASGGGGNEQFF. As DNA, the CDR3 is TGCGCCAGCGGCGGGGGAGGCAATGAGCAGTTCTTC.

V and J are TRBV7-2 and TRBJ2-5; no clear D gene. The germline V and J ends were trimmed by 5 bases and 4 bases, with 5 bases remaining between them. Germline loops: CDR1 SGHTA, CDR2 FQGNSA. The CDR3 runs 11 residues. DNA for the CDR3: TGTGCCAGCAGCCCCTTAGAGACCCAGTACTTC. Translation gives CASSPLETQYF.

The chain uses TRBV15 and TRBJ2-3; D perhaps matches TRBD1 (6 bases). V shed 5 bases and J shed 0 bases, with 15 bases lying between them. Germline V gene sequence: CDR1 LNHNV, CDR2 YYDKDF (reference sequence). The CDR3 consists of 16 residues. The CDR3 DNA reads TGTGCCACCAGCGGTTACAGGGAAGGTAGCACAGATACGCAGTATTTT. It codes for CATSGYREGSTDTQYF.

Worth noting for this clone: The limits of the CDR3 on the DNA are not certain, so only TCRdb's listed CDR3 is given. The CDR3 is CASSLNFGPGVLNTEAFF. The genes are TRBV7-8 and TRBJ1-1; the table's D call, TRBD1, was not checked against the DNA. 18 amino acids form the CDR3, both terminal residues included. The germline CDR1 and CDR2 sequences are SGHVS and FQNEAQ.

As for this clone: A read error may be the cause here, since a much bigger clone is one base away. The identical CDR3 is also encoded by other nucleotide sequences in the sample. V and J are TRBV5-8 and TRBJ1-5; D is unresolved. V was shortened by 1 base and J by 4 bases, with 3 bases between the two germline ends. Germline lookup yields CDR1 SGHTS and CDR2 YDEGEE. This CDR3 spans 12 amino acids. The CDR3 sequence: CASSLLNQPQHF. The CDR3 DNA sequence: TGTGCCAGCAGCTTGCTGAATCAGCCCCAGCATTTT.

The genes are TRBV27 and TRBJ2-3; D is ambiguous. The germline V gene has CDR1 MNHEY and CDR2 SMNVEV (reference sequence). Trimming stripped 6 bases from V and 2 bases from J, with 12 bases between. This CDR3 spans 14 amino acids. The CDR3 here is CASSSLEFTDTQYF. Written as DNA, the CDR3 is TGTGCCAGCAGCTCCTTGGAGTTCACAGATACGCAGTATTTT.

The chain recombines TRBV18 with TRBJ1-1; D is possibly TRBD1 (6 bases). The V gene's germline CDR1 is KGHSH and CDR2 LQKENI. The CDR3 has 14 residues. The V end lost 4 bases, the J end lost 1 base, and 10 bases lay between the germline ends. The CDR3, as DNA: TGTGCCAGCTCACTAGGACAGAGGAACACTGAAGCTTTCTTT. It is translated as CASSLGQRNTEAFF.

V usage is TRBV19 and J usage is TRBJ2-7; a weak D match, TRBD2 (5 bases). The CDR3 is made up of 15 amino acids. CDR1 is LNHDA and CDR2 is SQIVND in the germline V gene (reference sequence). The V gene lost 1 base and the J gene lost 0 bases, with 10 bases spanning the gap. CDR3 protein: CASSIVGAVSYEQYF. The CDR3 bases are TGTGCCAGTAGTATAGTGGGAGCGGTCTCCTACGAGCAGTACTTC.

The chain recombines TRBV7-2 with TRBJ1-6; TRBD1 is a possible D gene (5 bases). V dropped 2 bases and J dropped 6 bases, with 11 bases sitting between them. The CDR3 is 15 residues long. The germline gives CDR1 SGHTA, CDR2 FQGNSA. In DNA form, the CDR3 reads TGTGCCAGCAGCTTACCGCAGGGAGGTAATTCACCCCTCCACTTT. Its translation: CASSLPQGGNSPLHF.

The chain has TRBV7-2 and TRBJ2-7; D gene ambiguous. The V end lost 5 bases, the J end lost 3 bases, and 8 bases lay between the germline ends. Germline lookup yields CDR1 SGHTA and CDR2 FQGNSA. The CDR3 loop spans 12 amino acids. CDR3 coding DNA: TGTGCCAGCAGCCCAGGCAGCTACGAGCAGTACTTC. Its protein is CASSPGSYEQYF. The variable domain in full, completed from reference TRBV7-2 and TRBJ2-7, reads GAGVSQSPSNKVTEKGKDVELRCDPISGHTALYWYRQSLGQGLEFLIYFQGNSAPDKSGLPSDRFSAERTGGSVSTLTIQRTQQEDSAVYLCASSPGSYEQYFGPGTRLTVT.